Listed below are T cell receptor beta chains from one sample, sequenced in a study of blood T cell repertoires in COVID-19. Produced via immunoSEQ multiplex PCR; TCRdb's table is partial and in-frame only. The sample includes about 11,000 clones, about 83% of them seen just once. Sequencing was performed on peripheral blood. These receptors were obtained from a man aged 50 or older with active COVID-19. Each CDR3 is given with its conserved first and last residue. D genes are given only for firm matches. A row's size may be missing; if present it is once, few, many or a size class.

CDR3nt,CDR3aa,v_gene,abundance,d_gene,j_gene
TGTGCCAGCAGCCCCCAGGGGGCGGACGGGGAGCTGTTTTTT,CASSPQGADGELFF,TRBV4-2,-,TRBD1,TRBJ2-2
TGTGCCTGGAGTGCAGGGACTAGCACAGATACGCAGTATTTT,CAWSAGTSTDTQYF,TRBV30,-,-,TRBJ2-3
TGTGCCAGCGGAGAACCTAGCAATCAGCCCCAGCATTTT,CASGEPSNQPQHF,TRBV28,few,-,TRBJ1-5
TGTGCCAGCAGTCCGACAGTTGAGTACGAGCAGTACTTC,CASSPTVEYEQYF,TRBV27,-,-,TRBJ2-7
TGTGCCACCAGCAGAGCAGGACAGGGGAATCAGCCCCAGCATTTT,CATSRAGQGNQPQHF,TRBV15,-,TRBD1,TRBJ1-5
TGTGCCAGCAGTGAAGTTTGGCCCGGGACTAGCGGTCGCTACGAGCAGTACTTC,CASSEVWPGTSGRYEQYF,TRBV2,-,TRBD2,TRBJ2-7
TGTGCCTCTCACAGGGGGAACACTGAAGCTTTCTTT,CASHRGNTEAFF,TRBV25-1,once,TRBD1,TRBJ1-1
TGTGCCAGCAGCGACGGGACAGGGACGTACGAGCAGTACTTC,CASSDGTGTYEQYF,TRBV11-3,-,TRBD1,TRBJ2-7
TGTGCCAGCAGCTTAGGAGGGGGCGGTGAGCAGTTCTTC,CASSLGGGGEQFF,TRBV13,few,TRBD1,TRBJ2-1
TGTGCCACCAGTGATTCCTTCCAGGACACCGGGGAGCTGTTTTTT,CATSDSFQDTGELFF,TRBV24-1,-,-,TRBJ2-2
TGCAGCGTTGAAGCGGGAGGCGACACCGGGGAGCTGTTTTTT,CSVEAGGDTGELFF,TRBV29-1,-,TRBD2,TRBJ2-2
TGTGCCAGCAGTATGACGGGACAGTCCGCCAATGAGCAGTTCTTC,CASSMTGQSANEQFF,TRBV3-1/TRBV3-2,few,TRBD1,TRBJ2-1
TGTGCCAGCGCTATAGCGGGCCTACAAGAGACCCAGTACTTC,CASAIAGLQETQYF,TRBV7-2,-,TRBD2,TRBJ2-5
TGTGCCAGCAGCTTAGGAACAGTTTCAGATACGCAGTATTTT,CASSLGTVSDTQYF,TRBV7-2,-,-,TRBJ2-3
TGCGCCAGCAGCTTGGGGACAGGGGATGAGCAGTTCTTC,CASSLGTGDEQFF,TRBV5-1,-,TRBD1,TRBJ2-1
TGTGCCAGCAGCCTGGGACTAGCGGGAGGAAACGAGCAGTTCTTC,CASSLGLAGGNEQFF,TRBV6-5,-,TRBD2,TRBJ2-1
TGTGCCAGCAGCCTCGACGGACTAGCGGGAGCTGAGCAGTACTTC,CASSLDGLAGAEQYF,TRBV9,medium-sized,TRBD2,TRBJ2-7
TGTGCCAGCAGTGACGCCGGACTACAAAACATTCAGTACTTC,CASSDAGLQNIQYF,TRBV2,-,-,TRBJ2-4
TGTGCCAGCAGTCTCTGGTTAGCGGGAGATACGCAGTATTTT,CASSLWLAGDTQYF,TRBV6-2/TRBV6-3,-,TRBD2,TRBJ2-3
TGTGCCAGTTTTGGAGGGGAGCTCACAGATACGCAGTATTTT,CASFGGELTDTQYF,TRBV2,-,-,TRBJ2-3
TGTGCCAGCAGTGAGGGGGGTATAGAGGACACCGGGGAGCTGTTTTTT,CASSEGGIEDTGELFF,TRBV2,-,-,TRBJ2-2
TGTGCCAGCAGCGTAGCTACGGGCTACGAGCAGTACTTC,CASSVATGYEQYF,TRBV9,-,-,TRBJ2-7
TGCGCCAGCCTACCACCAGTGACTAGCGGTCAGAACACCCAATACTTC,CASLPPVTSGQNTQYF,TRBV10-1,-,TRBD2,TRBJ2-7
TGTGCCAGCAGCGTAGAAGGGGTAGCGGGACTCGGCCAGGGGGAGACCCAGTACTTC,CASSVEGVAGLGQGETQYF,TRBV9,-,TRBD2,TRBJ2-5
TGTGCCTGGACTAGCGGGAACGCCTACGAGCAGTACTTC,CAWTSGNAYEQYF,TRBV30,-,TRBD2,TRBJ2-7
TGTGCCAGCAGACAAAAGGGCTCCGGGAGGAGTTTACTGAATGAGCAGTTCTTC,CASRQKGSGRSLLNEQFF,TRBV13,-,TRBD2,TRBJ2-1
TGTGCCTGGAATACAGGTATCGACGAGGAAAAACTGTTTTTT,CAWNTGIDEEKLFF,TRBV30,-,-,TRBJ1-4
TGCGCCAGCAGCCAAGATCCCGCAGGGGAAGCCTACGAGCAGTACTTC,CASSQDPAGEAYEQYF,TRBV4-1,-,-,TRBJ2-7
TGTGCCACCGCTGTAAGCGGATCTAATGAAAAACTGTTTTTT,CATAVSGSNEKLFF,TRBV5-4,-,-,TRBJ1-4
TGTGCCAGCAGCGCCGGGAGGGGGACTGAAGCTTTCTTT,CASSAGRGTEAFF,TRBV11-2,once,-,TRBJ1-1
TGTGCCAGCAGATTCGCAGGGGACGCCGGGGAGCTGTTTTTT,CASRFAGDAGELFF,TRBV2,-,-,TRBJ2-2
TGTGCCAGTAGTCCAAATGGACAGGGCGGAACAGATACGCAGTATTTT,CASSPNGQGGTDTQYF,TRBV19,-,TRBD1,TRBJ2-3
TGTGCCAGCAGGTCTAGCGGGAGCTACGAGCAGTACTTC,CASRSSGSYEQYF,TRBV27,few,TRBD2,TRBJ2-7
TGTGCCAGCAGCTTAGCGCGGGGGACTGGGTTCAATGAGCAGTTCTTC,CASSLARGTGFNEQFF,TRBV7-8,-,TRBD2,TRBJ2-1
TGTGCCAGCAGCCCGACTAGCGGGGCCTCGGAGCAGTTCTTC,CASSPTSGASEQFF,TRBV9,-,TRBD2,TRBJ2-1
TGTGCCAGCAGCGAACTTAGCGGTAGCTCCTACAATGAGCAGTTCTTC,CASSELSGSSYNEQFF,TRBV9,-,-,TRBJ2-1
TGTGCCAGCAGCCCCGAGAGCGCAGATACGCAGTATTTT,CASSPESADTQYF,TRBV4-2,-,-,TRBJ2-3
TGTGCCAGCAGCTTGGAGACTAGCGGAAAAGAGACCCAGTACTTC,CASSLETSGKETQYF,TRBV7-9,-,TRBD2,TRBJ2-5
TGTGCCACCAGTGATCTCGGACAGGGATTAGATACGCAGTATTTT,CATSDLGQGLDTQYF,TRBV24-1,-,TRBD1,TRBJ2-3
TGTGCCTGGAGTGTTGGCGATGGGCTCTATGGCTACACCTTC,CAWSVGDGLYGYTF,TRBV30,-,-,TRBJ1-2
TGTGCCAGCAGCCTAAACGGGTTCTCTGGGGCCAACGTCCTGACTTTC,CASSLNGFSGANVLTF,TRBV11-2,-,-,TRBJ2-6
TGTGCCAGCAGCCCCCCAGGCCCTGGCGACGCCAAAAACATTCAGTACTTC,CASSPPGPGDAKNIQYF,TRBV3-1/TRBV3-2,-,-,TRBJ2-4
TGTGCCAGCAGCTCCCCGACTAGCGGGAGCTCCTACGAGCAGTACTTC,CASSSPTSGSSYEQYF,TRBV3-1/TRBV3-2,few,TRBD2,TRBJ2-7
TGTGCCAGCAGCTCATACGATGAGGCCGGGACAGGGATAAATGGCTACACCTTC,CASSSYDEAGTGINGYTF,TRBV11-2,-,TRBD1,TRBJ1-2
TGTGCCAGCAGTGGAGGCAGGGTGATTTCCTACGAGCAGTACTTC,CASSGGRVISYEQYF,TRBV2,-,-,TRBJ2-7
TGTGCCAGCAGCTTAGACCCGGGACAGTCCTACGAGCAGTACTTC,CASSLDPGQSYEQYF,TRBV7-6,-,TRBD1,TRBJ2-7
TGTGCCAGCAGCCCGGGAACAGATACGCGGTATTTT,CASSPGTDTRYF,TRBV5-6,-,-,TRBJ2-3
TGTGCCAGCAGGCCGGGACTAGCGGGAGAGGATACGCAGTATTTT,CASRPGLAGEDTQYF,TRBV2,-,TRBD2,TRBJ2-3
TGTGCCAGCAGCAATAAGACTAGCGGGAGCAGGGAGACCCAGTACTTC,CASSNKTSGSRETQYF,TRBV21-1,-,-,TRBJ2-5
TGTGCCAGCAGTGAACCCTCACAGGGCACAAGCACAGATACGCAGTATTTT,CASSEPSQGTSTDTQYF,TRBV25-1,-,-,TRBJ2-3
TGTGCCAGCAGCCCCGGGACAGTGAACACTGAAGCTTTCTTT,CASSPGTVNTEAFF,TRBV6-5,-,TRBD1,TRBJ1-1
TGTGCCAGTAGTATGGGGACAGGGTCCTATAATTCACCCCTCCACTTT,CASSMGTGSYNSPLHF,TRBV19,-,TRBD1,TRBJ1-6
TGTGCCACAGCAGCCCGACAATCCCACGAGCAGTACTTC,CATAARQSHEQYF,TRBV15,-,-,TRBJ2-7
TGTGCCAGTAGTCCGACAGGGGGCGGTTCACCCCTCCACTTT,CASSPTGGGSPLHF,TRBV19,few,TRBD1,TRBJ1-6
TGTGCCAGCAGTTTATTGGGCGGGAGCTCCTACGAGCAGTACTTC,CASSLLGGSSYEQYF,TRBV27,-,TRBD2,TRBJ2-7
TGCGCCAGCAGCTTGGCCCTCGGAGGGATAGGTAGTTCCTACGAGCAGTACTTC,CASSLALGGIGSSYEQYF,TRBV5-1,-,-,TRBJ2-7
TGTGCCAGCATAGTCGGTACAGCCTATGGCTACACCTTC,CASIVGTAYGYTF,TRBV2,once,-,TRBJ1-2
TGTGCCAGCAGCTACGACGGGAAGTACGAGCAGTACTTC,CASSYDGKYEQYF,TRBV7-9,-,-,TRBJ2-7
TGTGCCACCCTCCAGGGCTTGGGTCAGCCCCAGCATTTT,CATLQGLGQPQHF,TRBV6-5,-,-,TRBJ1-5